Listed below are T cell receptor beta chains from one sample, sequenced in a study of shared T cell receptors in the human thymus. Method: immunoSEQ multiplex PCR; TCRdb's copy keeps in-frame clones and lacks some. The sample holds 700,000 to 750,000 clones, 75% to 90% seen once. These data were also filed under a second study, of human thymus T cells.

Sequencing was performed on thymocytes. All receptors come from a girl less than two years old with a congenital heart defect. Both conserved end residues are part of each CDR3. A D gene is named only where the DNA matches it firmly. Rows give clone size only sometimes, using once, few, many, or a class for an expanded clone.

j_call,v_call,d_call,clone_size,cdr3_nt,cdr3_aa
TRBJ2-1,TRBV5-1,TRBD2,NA,TGCGCCAGCAGCTTGGGTCGTGGGGGGGGCTCCTACAATGAGCAGTTCTTC,CASSLGRGGGSYNEQFF
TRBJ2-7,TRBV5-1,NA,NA,TGCGCCAGCAGCCCGGGGTGGCACCCCTACGAGCAGTACTTC,CASSPGWHPYEQYF
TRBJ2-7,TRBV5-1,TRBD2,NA,TGCGCCAGCAGCTTGCGGCTAGCGGGGGTATACGAGCAGTACTTC,CASSLRLAGVYEQYF
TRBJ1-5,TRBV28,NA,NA,TGTGCCAGCAGCCGGACATCGGATCAGCCCCAGCATTTT,CASSRTSDQPQHF
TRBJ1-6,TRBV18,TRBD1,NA,TGTGCCAGCTCACCCGGACAGGGGCCCTCCCATTCACCCCTCCACTTT,CASSPGQGPSHSPLHF
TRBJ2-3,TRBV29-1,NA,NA,TGCAGCGTGAAACGGGATACGCAGTATTTT,CSVKRDTQYF
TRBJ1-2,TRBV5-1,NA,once,TGCGCCAGCAGCTTCATTTCCGAGTTTGGCTACACCTTC,CASSFISEFGYTF
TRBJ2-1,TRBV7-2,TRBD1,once,TGTGCCAGCAGCTTCGACAGGGGTACCTACAATGAGCAGTTCTTC,CASSFDRGTYNEQFF
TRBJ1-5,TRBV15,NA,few,TGTGCCACCAGCAGAGAGCCCCAGACTCGGCAGGGACGGGGGAGTCAGCCCCAGCATTTT,CATSREPQTRQGRGSQPQHF
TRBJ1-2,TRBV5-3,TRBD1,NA,TGTGCCAGAAGCTTGTATGGAGTGATGGGACAGAACTATGGCTACACCTTC,CARSLYGVMGQNYGYTF
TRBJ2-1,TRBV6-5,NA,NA,TGTGCCAGCAGTTACCGGTCTGCCTACAATGAGCAGTTCTTC,CASSYRSAYNEQFF
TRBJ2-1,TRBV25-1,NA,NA,TGTGCCAGCAGTTCCAGGAAGGCATCCTACAATGAGCAGTTCTTC,CASSSRKASYNEQFF
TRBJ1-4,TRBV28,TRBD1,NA,TGTGCCAGCAAACGAACAGGGGGCGCACCTAATGAAAAACTGTTTTTT,CASKRTGGAPNEKLFF
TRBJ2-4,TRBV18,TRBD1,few,TGTGCCAGCTCACCAATGCACAGGGGAAGAGCCAAAAACATTCAGTACTTC,CASSPMHRGRAKNIQYF
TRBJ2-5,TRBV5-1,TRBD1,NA,TGCGCCAGCAGCCACGATCCGGGACAGGGAGCCCCGTACCAAGAGACCCAGTACTTC,CASSHDPGQGAPYQETQYF
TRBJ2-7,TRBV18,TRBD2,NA,TGTGCCAGCTCATACGGGACTAGTACAGCGTGGGAGCAGTACTTC,CASSYGTSTAWEQYF
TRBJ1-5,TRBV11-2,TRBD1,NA,TGTGCCAGCAGCTTAGAATGGACAGGCCCCCATCAGCCCCAGCATTTT,CASSLEWTGPHQPQHF
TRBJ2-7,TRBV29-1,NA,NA,TGCAGCGTTGAGGCAGGTCGGTACGAGCAGTACTTC,CSVEAGRYEQYF
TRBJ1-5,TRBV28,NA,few,TGTGCCAGCAGCCCATCCGGGTATCAGCCCCAGCATTTT,CASSPSGYQPQHF
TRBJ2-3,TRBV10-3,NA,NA,TGTGCCATCAGTGGACCAACTAACCCTCTTAGCACAGATACGCAGTATTTT,CAISGPTNPLSTDTQYF
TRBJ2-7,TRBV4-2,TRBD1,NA,TGTGCCAGCAGCCCAAGCCAAGGGGGCGCCTACGAGCAGTACTTC,CASSPSQGGAYEQYF
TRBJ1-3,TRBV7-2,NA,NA,TGTGCCAGCAGCACAGACCTCCAGGGTAGTAATACTGGAAACACCATATATTTT,CASSTDLQGSNTGNTIYF
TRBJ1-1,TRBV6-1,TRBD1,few,TGTGCCAGCAGTGAAGCGGGACAGAGGGTCCTCACTGAAGCTTTCTTT,CASSEAGQRVLTEAFF
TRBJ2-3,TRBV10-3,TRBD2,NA,TGTGCCATCAGCACCCAGACTAGCCAGAAAGAGTATTTT,CAISTQTSQKEYF
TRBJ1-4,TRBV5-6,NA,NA,TGTGCCAGCAGCTTGGGCCGCGCTAATGAAAAACTGTTTTTT,CASSLGRANEKLFF
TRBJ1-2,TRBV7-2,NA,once,TGTGCCAGCAGCTCCTCTCAGGGCCGATGCGGAGGCTACACCTTC,CASSSSQGRCGGYTF
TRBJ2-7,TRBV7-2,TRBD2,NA,TGTGCCAGCAGCTTAAGGCGGGGGGGCCTCTACGAGCAGTACTTC,CASSLRRGGLYEQYF
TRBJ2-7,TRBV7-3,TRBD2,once,TGTGCCAGCAGCCCATCCCCCGGACTAGCGTACGAGCAGTACTTC,CASSPSPGLAYEQYF
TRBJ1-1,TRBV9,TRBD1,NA,TGTGCCAGCAGCGTAGAAGGGGGCCGCGAAGCTTTCTTT,CASSVEGGREAFF
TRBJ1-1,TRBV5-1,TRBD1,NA,TGCGCCAGCAGCTTTCCAGGGGGAGAGGGTGAAGCTTTCTTT,CASSFPGGEGEAFF
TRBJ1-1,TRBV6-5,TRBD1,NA,TGTGCCAGCAGTTCCAACTTACCGACAGGGGGCACTGAAGCTTTCTTT,CASSSNLPTGGTEAFF
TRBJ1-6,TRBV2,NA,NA,TGTGCCAGCTTTGTCCACTCGAAGCCTTCACCCCTCCACTTT,CASFVHSKPSPLHF
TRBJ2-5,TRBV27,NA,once,TGTGCCAGCAGTTTGAGTGAGGAAGAGACCCAGTACTTC,CASSLSEEETQYF
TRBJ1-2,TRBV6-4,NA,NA,TGTGCCAGCAGTGTGGTCGCTCAGGGGCTTAGGTATGGCTACACCTTC,CASSVVAQGLRYGYTF
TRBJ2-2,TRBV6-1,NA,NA,TGTGCCAGCAGTGAAGGGGGAGGCGGGGAGCTGTTTTTT,CASSEGGGGELFF
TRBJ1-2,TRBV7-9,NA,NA,TGTGCCAGCAGCTTATACTTTATGCTGGCGGACAGCACTTACTATGGCTACACCTTC,CASSLYFMLADSTYYGYTF
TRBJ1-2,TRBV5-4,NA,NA,TGTGCCAGCAGCCTCGCACGCGGAGCTAACTATGGCTACACCTTC,CASSLARGANYGYTF
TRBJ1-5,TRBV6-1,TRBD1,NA,TGTGCCAGCAGTGGACGATGGACAGGATATCAGCCCCAGCATTTT,CASSGRWTGYQPQHF
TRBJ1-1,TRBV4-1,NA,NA,TGCGCCAGCAGCCAGGGGTTAACCGGAGGGAGCCGGAACACTGAAGCTTTCTTT,CASSQGLTGGSRNTEAFF
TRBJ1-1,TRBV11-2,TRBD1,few,TGTGCCAGCAGCTTAAAAGGGGGCGTGAACACTGAAGCTTTCTTT,CASSLKGGVNTEAFF
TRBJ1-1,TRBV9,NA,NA,TGTGCCAGCAGCCCCCGCACGGTAAGGAACACTGAAGCTTTCTTT,CASSPRTVRNTEAFF
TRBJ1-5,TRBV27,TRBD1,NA,TGTGCCAGCAGTTTAGAGACAGGGCGGGATCCCCAGCATTTT,CASSLETGRDPQHF
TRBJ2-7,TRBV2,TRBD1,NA,TGTGCCAGCAGTGAAGCCGGAGGACAGGAAGACTCCTACGAGCAGTACTTC,CASSEAGGQEDSYEQYF
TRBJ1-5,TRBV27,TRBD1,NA,TGTGCCAGCAGCCAAACAGGGGATAGCAATCAGCCCCAGCATTTT,CASSQTGDSNQPQHF
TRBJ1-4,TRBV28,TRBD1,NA,TGTGCCAGCAATGGGGCAGGGGGCGTTCTCCCTCGTTTT,CASNGAGGVLPRF
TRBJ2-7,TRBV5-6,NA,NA,TGTGCCAGCAGCCGCTCAGTTAGGGGTTCGAGCTACGAGCAGTACTTC,CASSRSVRGSSYEQYF